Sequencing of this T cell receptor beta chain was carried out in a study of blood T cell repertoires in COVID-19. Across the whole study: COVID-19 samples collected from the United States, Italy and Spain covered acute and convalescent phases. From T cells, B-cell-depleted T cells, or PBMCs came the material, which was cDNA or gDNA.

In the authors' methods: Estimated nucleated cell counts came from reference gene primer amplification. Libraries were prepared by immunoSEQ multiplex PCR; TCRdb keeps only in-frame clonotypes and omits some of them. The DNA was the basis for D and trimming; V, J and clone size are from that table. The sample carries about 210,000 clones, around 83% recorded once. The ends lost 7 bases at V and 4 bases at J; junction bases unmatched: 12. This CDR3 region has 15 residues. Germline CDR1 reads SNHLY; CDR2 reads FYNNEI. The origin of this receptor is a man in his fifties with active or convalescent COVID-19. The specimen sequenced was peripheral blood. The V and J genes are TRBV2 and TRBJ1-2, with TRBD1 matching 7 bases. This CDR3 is CASTGPRGRAYGYTF. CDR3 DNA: TGTGCCAGCACGGGGCCGAGGGGGCGCGCCTATGGCTACACCTTC.